The rows below give T cell receptor beta chains drawn from one sample of a study of STAT5B mutations in CD4+ large granular lymphocyte leukemia. The repertoire was sequenced with immunoSEQ multiplex PCR; TCRdb's copy has only in-frame clones and lacks some. The sample lists about 19,000 clones, roughly 84% occurring once. Material: CD4+ T cells from blood buffy coats. Source of these receptors: a human donor in good health. CDR3s include the opening cysteine and the closing phenylalanine or tryptophan. A D gene is named only where the DNA matches it firmly. Some rows mark clone size as missing; the rest say once, few, many or name a class of expanded clone.

V gene,clone size,D gene,J gene,CDR3 protein,CDR3 DNA
TRBV12-5,NA,TRBD1,TRBJ1-2,CASGSPRTGGLGGYTF,TGTGCTAGTGGTTCCCCTCGGACAGGGGGTTTAGGTGGCTACACCTTC
TRBV6-5,few,NA,TRBJ2-6,CASSPLGVGANVLTF,TGTGCCAGCAGTCCCCTCGGGGTAGGGGCCAACGTCCTGACTTTC
TRBV7-6,NA,NA,TRBJ1-1,CASSLTLGQNTEAFF,TGTGCCAGCAGCTTAACTTTGGGACAGAACACTGAAGCTTTCTTT
TRBV30,few,TRBD1,TRBJ1-1,CAWEGQGNTEAFF,TGTGCCTGGGAAGGACAGGGGAACACTGAAGCTTTCTTT
TRBV14,NA,TRBD1,TRBJ2-5,CASSQVMGQYQETQYF,TGTGCCAGCAGCCAAGTTATGGGACAGTACCAAGAGACCCAGTACTTC
TRBV29-1,NA,NA,TRBJ2-3,CTFVGLKLDTQYF,TGCACCTTTGTGGGACTCAAGTTAGATACGCAGTATTTT
TRBV29-1,NA,TRBD2,TRBJ2-2,CSVGIAGVGTGELFF,TGCAGCGTTGGGATAGCGGGAGTGGGGACCGGGGAGCTGTTTTTT
TRBV29-1,NA,NA,TRBJ2-5,CSAEGRLQETQYF,TGCAGCGCCGAAGGGAGACTCCAAGAGACCCAGTACTTC
TRBV30,NA,NA,TRBJ1-1,CAWSVRGSTEAFF,TGTGCCTGGAGTGTTCGGGGAAGTACTGAAGCTTTCTTT
TRBV9,NA,TRBD2,TRBJ2-1,CASSATSGGNEQFF,TGTGCCAGCAGTGCCACTAGCGGGGGGAATGAGCAGTTCTTC
TRBV9,medium-sized,TRBD1,TRBJ1-1,CASSPTGRDTEAFF,TGTGCCAGCAGCCCGACAGGGCGAGACACTGAAGCTTTCTTT
TRBV7-7,NA,TRBD2,TRBJ2-5,CASSSRLAPQETQYF,TGTGCCAGCAGTTCCCGACTAGCGCCACAAGAGACCCAGTACTTC
TRBV5-4,NA,TRBD2,TRBJ2-1,CASSSGTSGVYNEQFF,TGTGCCAGCAGCTCGGGGACTAGCGGAGTTTACAATGAGCAGTTCTTC
TRBV6-5,NA,NA,TRBJ1-1,CASSYSTGLTEAFF,TGTGCCAGCAGTTACTCAACAGGCCTCACTGAAGCTTTCTTT
TRBV7-8,few,NA,TRBJ2-2,CASTLETNTGELFF,TGTGCCAGCACTCTAGAGACTAACACCGGGGAGCTGTTTTTT
TRBV6-1,few,NA,TRBJ1-2,CASSDSRGLTYGYTF,TGTGCCAGCAGTGACTCCAGGGGACTTACATATGGCTACACCTTC
TRBV9,NA,TRBD1,TRBJ2-2,CASSVVGTGLIGELFF,TGTGCCAGCAGCGTAGTAGGGACAGGGTTGATCGGGGAGCTGTTTTTT
TRBV14,NA,NA,TRBJ1-1,CASSRWDSNTEAFF,TGTGCCAGCAGCCGGTGGGACTCGAACACTGAAGCTTTCTTT
TRBV4-2,NA,NA,TRBJ2-7,CASSQDQLAPTYEQYF,TGTGCCAGCAGCCAAGATCAACTAGCTCCTACCTACGAGCAGTACTTC
TRBV18,NA,NA,TRBJ1-3,CASSPQRESYGNTIYF,TGTGCCAGCTCACCACAGCGAGAATCGTATGGAAACACCATATATTTT
TRBV6-5,NA,NA,TRBJ1-5,CASSYAGDQPQHF,TGTGCCAGCAGTTACGCGGGGGATCAGCCCCAGCATTTT
TRBV5-5,NA,NA,TRBJ2-7,CASSLASPQGPYEQYF,TGTGCCAGCAGCTTGGCCTCCCCCCAGGGCCCCTACGAGCAGTACTTC
TRBV7-9,once,NA,TRBJ2-5,CASSLGETGTQYF,TGTGCCAGCAGCTTAGGGGAAACCGGGACCCAGTACTTC
TRBV5-1,NA,NA,TRBJ2-6,CASSLNPSGANVLTF,TGCGCCAGCAGCTTGAATCCCTCTGGGGCCAACGTCCTGACTTTC
TRBV9,NA,NA,TRBJ2-7,CASSLNLGGGNKQYF,TGTGCCAGCAGCCTCAACCTTGGGGGCGGGAATAAGCAGTACTTC
TRBV27,NA,TRBD2,TRBJ2-7,CASRGLAGGQGEQYF,TGTGCCAGCAGAGGACTAGCGGGAGGTCAAGGCGAGCAGTACTTC
TRBV19,few,NA,TRBJ1-2,CASKGVAHYGYTF,TGTGCCAGTAAGGGAGTCGCGCACTATGGCTACACCTTC
TRBV9,NA,NA,TRBJ2-2,CASSVSGAGELFF,TGTGCCAGCAGCGTTTCGGGGGCCGGGGAGCTGTTTTTT
TRBV6-1,NA,TRBD1,TRBJ1-3,CASSRDSIPNTIYF,TGTGCCAGCAGTCGGGACAGTATTCCAAACACCATATATTTT
TRBV7-2,NA,TRBD2,TRBJ2-1,CASSFGDYRYNEQFF,TGTGCCAGCAGCTTTGGGGACTATCGATACAATGAGCAGTTCTTC
TRBV7-2,NA,NA,TRBJ1-2,CASSPTLGSPYGYTF,TGTGCCAGCAGCCCCACATTGGGATCCCCCTATGGCTACACCTTC
TRBV15,NA,NA,TRBJ1-5,CATSKLPRGNQPQHF,TGTGCCACCAGCAAACTGCCCAGGGGCAATCAGCCCCAGCATTTT
TRBV11-2,few,NA,TRBJ2-7,CASSLRLDDEQYF,TGTGCCAGCAGCTTAAGACTTGACGACGAGCAGTACTTC
TRBV19,NA,TRBD1,TRBJ2-2,CASLPPGQGEFGELFF,TGTGCCAGTCTCCCCCCGGGACAGGGGGAGTTCGGGGAGCTGTTTTTT
TRBV18,NA,NA,TRBJ2-7,CASSPESNSYEQYF,TGTGCCAGCTCACCAGAGAGCAACTCCTACGAGCAGTACTTC
TRBV11-2,few,TRBD1,TRBJ1-1,CASSLGPGQGARNTEAFF,TGTGCCAGCAGCTTAGGCCCGGGACAGGGGGCGAGGAACACTGAAGCTTTCTTT
TRBV5-4,NA,NA,TRBJ1-1,CASSWGGSELTEAFF,TGTGCCAGCAGCTGGGGAGGCAGCGAACTCACTGAAGCTTTCTTT
TRBV29-1,NA,NA,TRBJ2-5,CSARRGPETQYF,TGCAGCGCCAGAAGGGGACCCGAGACCCAGTACTTC
TRBV29-1,NA,NA,TRBJ1-1,CSVHSSQNTEAFF,TGCAGCGTCCACAGTTCCCAAAACACTGAAGCTTTCTTT
TRBV11-2,NA,NA,TRBJ1-1,CASSLLPGGTEAFF,TGTGCCAGCAGCTTATTACCGGGCGGCACTGAAGCTTTCTTT
TRBV4-1,few,TRBD1,TRBJ1-1,CASSQVQGHKNTEAFF,TGCGCCAGCAGCCAAGTACAGGGGCATAAGAACACTGAAGCTTTCTTT
TRBV10-3,once,NA,TRBJ2-6,CAIREPGANVLTF,TGTGCCATCAGGGAACCTGGGGCCAACGTCCTGACTTTC
TRBV18,NA,TRBD1,TRBJ1-2,CASSPSPTGPYGYTF,TGTGCCAGCTCACCTTCCCCGACAGGGCCCTATGGCTACACCTTC
TRBV27,NA,TRBD1,TRBJ1-5,CASSTGAPGNQPQHF,TGTGCCAGCAGCACAGGGGCGCCCGGCAATCAGCCCCAGCATTTT
TRBV15,NA,TRBD1,TRBJ2-1,CATSMGQGSYNEQFF,TGTGCCACCAGCATGGGACAGGGGTCCTACAATGAGCAGTTCTTC
TRBV2,NA,TRBD2,TRBJ2-1,CASMGGLAGVNEQFF,TGTGCCAGCATGGGGGGACTAGCGGGAGTTAATGAGCAGTTCTTC